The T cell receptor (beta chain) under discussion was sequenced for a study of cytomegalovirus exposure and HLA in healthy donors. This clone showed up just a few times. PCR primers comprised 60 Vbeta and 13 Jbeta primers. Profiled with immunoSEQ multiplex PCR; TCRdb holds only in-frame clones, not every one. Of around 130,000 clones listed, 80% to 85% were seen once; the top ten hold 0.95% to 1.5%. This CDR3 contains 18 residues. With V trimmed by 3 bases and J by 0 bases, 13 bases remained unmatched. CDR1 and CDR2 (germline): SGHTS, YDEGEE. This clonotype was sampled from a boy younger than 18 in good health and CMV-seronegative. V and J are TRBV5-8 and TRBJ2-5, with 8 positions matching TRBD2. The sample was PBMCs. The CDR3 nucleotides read TGTGCCAGCAGCTCCTCCATTACTAGCGGACGGTACCAAGAGACCCAGTACTTC. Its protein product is CASSSSITSGRYQETQYF.